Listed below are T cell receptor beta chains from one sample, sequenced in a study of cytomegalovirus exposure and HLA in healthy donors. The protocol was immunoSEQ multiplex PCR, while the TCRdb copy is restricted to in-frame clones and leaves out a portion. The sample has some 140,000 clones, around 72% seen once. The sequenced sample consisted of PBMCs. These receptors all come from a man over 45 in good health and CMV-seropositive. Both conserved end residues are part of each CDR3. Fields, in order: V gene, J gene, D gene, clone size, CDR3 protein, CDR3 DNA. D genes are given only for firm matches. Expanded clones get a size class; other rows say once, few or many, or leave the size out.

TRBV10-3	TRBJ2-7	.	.	CAISVGTQGGEQYF	TGTGCCATCAGTGTCGGGACTCAGGGGGGCGAGCAGTACTTC
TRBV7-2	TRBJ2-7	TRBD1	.	CASSLNRGAPEQYF	TGTGCCAGCAGCTTAAACAGGGGGGCCCCCGAGCAGTACTTC
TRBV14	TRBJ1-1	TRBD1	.	CASSQDLGTGGTEAFF	TGTGCCAGCAGCCAAGACTTGGGGACAGGGGGCACTGAAGCTTTCTTT
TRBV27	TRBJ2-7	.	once	CASSLVSSPTYEQYF	TGTGCCAGCAGTTTGGTGAGTTCACCAACCTACGAGCAGTACTTC
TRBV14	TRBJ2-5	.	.	CASSRSSGLTQETQYF	TGTGCCAGCAGCCGGAGCTCGGGACTCACTCAAGAGACCCAGTACTTC
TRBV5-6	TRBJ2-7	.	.	CASSSPHRSSYEQYF	TGTGCCAGCAGCTCGCCCCACCGGAGCTCCTACGAGCAGTACTTC
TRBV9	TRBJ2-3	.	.	CASSVGRTWNTDTQYF	TGTGCCAGCAGCGTAGGGAGGACTTGGAACACAGATACGCAGTATTTT
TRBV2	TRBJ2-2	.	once	CASTNSRVGGELFF	TGTGCCAGCACCAATAGCAGGGTGGGCGGGGAGCTGTTTTTT
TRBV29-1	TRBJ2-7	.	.	CSVEEGANEQYF	TGCAGCGTTGAGGAGGGTGCCAACGAGCAGTACTTC
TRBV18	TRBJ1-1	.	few	CASSPGQMNTEAFF	TGTGCCAGCTCACCAGGACAGATGAACACTGAAGCTTTCTTT
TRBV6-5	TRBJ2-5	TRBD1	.	CASSSTRQGQETQYF	TGTGCCAGCAGTTCTACACGACAGGGCCAAGAGACCCAGTACTTC
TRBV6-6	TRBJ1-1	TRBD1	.	CASSPGQGNTEAFF	TGTGCCAGCAGCCCCGGACAGGGGAACACTGAAGCTTTCTTT
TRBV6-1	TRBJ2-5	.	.	CASSRQNQETQYF	TGTGCCAGCAGCCGACAGAACCAAGAGACCCAGTACTTC